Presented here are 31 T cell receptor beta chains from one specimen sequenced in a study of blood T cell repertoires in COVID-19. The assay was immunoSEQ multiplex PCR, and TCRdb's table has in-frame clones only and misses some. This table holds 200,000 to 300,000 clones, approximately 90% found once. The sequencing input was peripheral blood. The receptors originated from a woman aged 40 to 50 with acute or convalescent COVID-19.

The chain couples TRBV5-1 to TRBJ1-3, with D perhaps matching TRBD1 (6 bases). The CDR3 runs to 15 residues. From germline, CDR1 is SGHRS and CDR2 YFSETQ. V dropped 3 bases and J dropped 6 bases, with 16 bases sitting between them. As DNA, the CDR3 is TGCGCCAGCAGCTACACCGGGACAACTCTAAACACCATATATTTT. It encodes CASSYTGTTLNTIYF. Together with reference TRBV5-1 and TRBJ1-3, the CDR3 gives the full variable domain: KAGVTQTPRYLIKTRGQQVTLSCSPISGHRSVSWYQQTPGQGLQFLFEYFSETQRNKGNFPGRFSGRQFSNSRSEMNVSTLELGDSALYLCASSYTGTTLNTIYFGEGSWLTVV.

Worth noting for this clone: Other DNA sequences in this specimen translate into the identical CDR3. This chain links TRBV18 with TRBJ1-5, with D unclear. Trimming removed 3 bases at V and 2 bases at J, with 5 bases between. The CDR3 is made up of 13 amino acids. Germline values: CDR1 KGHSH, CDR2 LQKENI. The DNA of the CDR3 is TGTGCCAGCTCACCTACAGGCAATCAGCCCCAGCATTTT. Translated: CASSPTGNQPQHF.

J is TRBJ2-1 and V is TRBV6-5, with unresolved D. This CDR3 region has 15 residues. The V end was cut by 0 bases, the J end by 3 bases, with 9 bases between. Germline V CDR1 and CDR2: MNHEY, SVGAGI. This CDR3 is CASSYSGSDYNEQFF. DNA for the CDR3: TGTGCCAGCAGTTACTCGGGCTCCGACTACAATGAGCAGTTCTTC.

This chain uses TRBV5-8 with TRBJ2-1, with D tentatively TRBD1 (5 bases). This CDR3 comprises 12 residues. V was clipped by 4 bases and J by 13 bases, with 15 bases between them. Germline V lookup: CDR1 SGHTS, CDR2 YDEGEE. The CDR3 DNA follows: TGTGCCAGCAGCCGATGGTCCAGGGTTCAGTTCTTC. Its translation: CASSRWSRVQFF.

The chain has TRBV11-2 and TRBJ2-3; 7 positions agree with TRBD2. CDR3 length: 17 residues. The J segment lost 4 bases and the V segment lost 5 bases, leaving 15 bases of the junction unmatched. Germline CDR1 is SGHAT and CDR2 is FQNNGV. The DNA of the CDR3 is TGTGCCAGCAGCGGCACAGGTGGAGCGGGGTATCCAGATACGCAGTATTTT. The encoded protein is CASSGTGGAGYPDTQYF.

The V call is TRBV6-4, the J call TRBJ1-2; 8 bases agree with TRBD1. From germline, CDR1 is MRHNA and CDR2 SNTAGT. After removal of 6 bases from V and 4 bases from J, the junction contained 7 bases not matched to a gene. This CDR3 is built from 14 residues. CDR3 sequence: CASRDTGGSYGYTF. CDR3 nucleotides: TGTGCCAGCAGGGACACAGGGGGGAGCTATGGCTACACCTTC.

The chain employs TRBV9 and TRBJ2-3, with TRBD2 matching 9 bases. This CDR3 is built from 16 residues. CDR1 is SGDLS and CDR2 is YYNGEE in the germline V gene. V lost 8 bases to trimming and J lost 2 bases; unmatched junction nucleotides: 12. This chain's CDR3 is CASNSQRGVNTDTQYF. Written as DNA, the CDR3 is TGTGCCAGTAACTCTCAGCGGGGGGTTAACACAGATACGCAGTATTTT.

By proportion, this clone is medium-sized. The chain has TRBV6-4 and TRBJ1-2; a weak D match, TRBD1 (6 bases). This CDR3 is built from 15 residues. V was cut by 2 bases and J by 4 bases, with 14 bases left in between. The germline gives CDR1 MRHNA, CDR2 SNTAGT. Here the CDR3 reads CASSDTPQGLYGYTF. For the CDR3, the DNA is TGTGCCAGCAGTGACACCCCACAGGGCCTCTATGGCTACACCTTC.

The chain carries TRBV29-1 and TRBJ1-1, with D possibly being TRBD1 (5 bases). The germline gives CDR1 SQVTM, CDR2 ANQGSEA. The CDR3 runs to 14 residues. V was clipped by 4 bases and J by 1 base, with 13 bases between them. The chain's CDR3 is CSVARDFKNTEAFF. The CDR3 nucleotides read TGCAGCGTTGCTAGGGACTTCAAGAACACTGAAGCTTTCTTT. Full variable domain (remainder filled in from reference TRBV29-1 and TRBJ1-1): SAVISQKPSRDICQRGTSLTIQCQVDSQVTMMFWYRQQPGQSLTLIATANQGSEATYESGFVIDKFPISRPNLTFSTLTVSNMSPEDSSIYLCSVARDFKNTEAFFGQGTRLTVV.

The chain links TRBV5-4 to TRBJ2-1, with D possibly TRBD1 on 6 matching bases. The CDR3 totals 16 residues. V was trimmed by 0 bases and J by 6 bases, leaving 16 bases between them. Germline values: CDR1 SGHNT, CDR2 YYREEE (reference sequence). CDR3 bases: TGTGCCAGCAGCTTGGATAACAGGGTATACGGCAATGAGCAGTTCTTC. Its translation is CASSLDNRVYGNEQFF.

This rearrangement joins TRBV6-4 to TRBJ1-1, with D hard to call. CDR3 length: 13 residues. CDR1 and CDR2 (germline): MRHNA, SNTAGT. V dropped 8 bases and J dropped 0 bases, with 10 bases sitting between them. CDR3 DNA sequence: TGTGCCAGCGGCACAGATATGAACACTGAAGCTTTCTTT. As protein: CASGTDMNTEAFF.

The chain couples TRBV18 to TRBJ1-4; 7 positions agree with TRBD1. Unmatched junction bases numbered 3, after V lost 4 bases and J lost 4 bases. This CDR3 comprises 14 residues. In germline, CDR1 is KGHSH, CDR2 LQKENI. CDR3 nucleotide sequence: TGTGCCAGCTCACAGGGACAGCTTAATGAAAAACTGTTTTTT. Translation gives CASSQGQLNEKLFF.

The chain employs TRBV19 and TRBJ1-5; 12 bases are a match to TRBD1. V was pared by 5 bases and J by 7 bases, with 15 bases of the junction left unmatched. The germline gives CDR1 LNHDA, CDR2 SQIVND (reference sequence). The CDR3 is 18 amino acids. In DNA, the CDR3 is TGTGCCAGTAGTCTCCGAGACGCAGCCGGGACAGGGGGCCAGCCCCAGCATTTT. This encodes CASSLRDAAGTGGQPQHF.

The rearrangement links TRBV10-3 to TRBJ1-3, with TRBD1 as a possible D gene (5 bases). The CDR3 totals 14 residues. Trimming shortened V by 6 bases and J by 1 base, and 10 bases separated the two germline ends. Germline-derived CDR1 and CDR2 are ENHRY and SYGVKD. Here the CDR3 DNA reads TGTGCCATCAGCGGCAGGGATTCTGGAAACACCATATATTTT. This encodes CAISGRDSGNTIYF.

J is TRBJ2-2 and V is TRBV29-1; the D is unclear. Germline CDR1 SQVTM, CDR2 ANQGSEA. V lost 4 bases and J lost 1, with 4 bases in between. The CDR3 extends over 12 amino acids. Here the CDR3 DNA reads TGCAGCGTTGGCGGGAACACCGGGGAGCTGTTTTTT. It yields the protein CSVGGNTGELFF.

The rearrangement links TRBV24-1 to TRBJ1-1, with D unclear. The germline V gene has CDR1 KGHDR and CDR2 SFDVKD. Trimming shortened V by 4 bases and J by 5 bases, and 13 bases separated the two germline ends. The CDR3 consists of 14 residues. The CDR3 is CATSDPRHHTEAFF. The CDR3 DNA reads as TGTGCCACCAGTGACCCTCGACACCATACTGAAGCTTTCTTT.

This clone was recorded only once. CDR3 coding DNA: TGTGCCAGCAGCTACGACAGGGGCGGGGGCGAAAAACTGTTTTTT. It is translated as CASSYDRGGGEKLFF. The chain uses TRBV5-6 and TRBJ1-4; 8 bases agree with TRBD1. The CDR3 consists of 15 residues. V shed 3 bases and J 8 bases; nucleotides not matched to a gene: 9. Germline CDR1 and CDR2: SGHDT and YYEEEE.

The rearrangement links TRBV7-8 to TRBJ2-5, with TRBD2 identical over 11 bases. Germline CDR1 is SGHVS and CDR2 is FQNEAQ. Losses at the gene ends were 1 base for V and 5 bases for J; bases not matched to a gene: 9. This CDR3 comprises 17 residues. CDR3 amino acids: CASSLGWTSGYTETQYF. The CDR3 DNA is TGTGCCAGCAGCTTAGGTTGGACTAGCGGGTACACGGAGACCCAGTACTTC.

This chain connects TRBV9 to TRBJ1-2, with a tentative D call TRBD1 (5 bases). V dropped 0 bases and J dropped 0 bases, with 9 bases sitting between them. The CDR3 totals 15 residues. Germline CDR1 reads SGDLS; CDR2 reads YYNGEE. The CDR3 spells CASSVGTPSNYGYTF. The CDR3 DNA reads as TGTGCCAGCAGCGTAGGGACACCTTCTAACTATGGCTACACCTTC.

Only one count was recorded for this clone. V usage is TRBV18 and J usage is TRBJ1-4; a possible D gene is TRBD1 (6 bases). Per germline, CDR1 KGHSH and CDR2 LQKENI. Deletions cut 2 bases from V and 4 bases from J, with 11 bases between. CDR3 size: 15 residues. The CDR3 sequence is CASSPRQVYNEKLFF. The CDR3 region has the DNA TGTGCCAGCTCACCAAGACAGGTTTATAATGAAAAACTGTTTTTT.

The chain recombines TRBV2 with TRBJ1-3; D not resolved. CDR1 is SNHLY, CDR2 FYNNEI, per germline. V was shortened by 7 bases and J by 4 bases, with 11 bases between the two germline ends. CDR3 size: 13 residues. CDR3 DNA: TGTGCCAGCATGAGGTCGGGAGGAAACACCATATATTTT. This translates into CASMRSGGNTIYF.

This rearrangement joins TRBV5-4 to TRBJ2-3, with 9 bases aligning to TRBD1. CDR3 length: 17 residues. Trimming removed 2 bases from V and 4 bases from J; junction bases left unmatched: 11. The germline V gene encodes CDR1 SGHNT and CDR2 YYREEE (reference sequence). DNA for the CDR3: TGTGCCAGCAGCTTTTTCTTGGACAGGGGCTTGGCAGATACGCAGTATTTT. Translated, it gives CASSFFLDRGLADTQYF.

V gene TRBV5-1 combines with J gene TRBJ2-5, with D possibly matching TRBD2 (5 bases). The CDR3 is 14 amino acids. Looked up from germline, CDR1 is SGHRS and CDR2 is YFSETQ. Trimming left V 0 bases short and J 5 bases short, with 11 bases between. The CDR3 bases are TGCGCCAGCAGCTTGGGGGCATCGGGGGAGACCCAGTACTTC. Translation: CASSLGASGETQYF.

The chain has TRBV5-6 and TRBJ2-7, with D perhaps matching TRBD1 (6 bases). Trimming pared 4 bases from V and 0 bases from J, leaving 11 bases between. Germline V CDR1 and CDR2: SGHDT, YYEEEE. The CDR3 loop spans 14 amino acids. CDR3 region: CASSLGQPSYEQYV. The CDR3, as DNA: TGTGCCAGCAGCCTCGGACAGCCCTCCTACGAGCAGTACGTC.

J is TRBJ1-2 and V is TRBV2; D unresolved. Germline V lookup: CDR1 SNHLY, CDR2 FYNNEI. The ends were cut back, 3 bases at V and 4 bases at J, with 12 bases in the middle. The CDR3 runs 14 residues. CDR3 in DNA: TGTGCCAGCAGTGAGGGTCTACAGCCCTATGGCTACACCTTC. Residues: CASSEGLQPYGYTF.

The CDR3: CASSLSAGDNQPQHF. Written as DNA, the CDR3 is TGCGCCAGCAGCTTGTCAGCAGGGGACAATCAGCCCCAGCATTTT. The chain carries TRBV5-1 and TRBJ1-5; D is possibly TRBD1 (6 bases). The CDR3 length is 15 residues. The V gene lost 1 base and the J gene lost 3 bases, with 11 bases spanning the gap. Germline CDR1 is SGHRS and CDR2 is YFSETQ.

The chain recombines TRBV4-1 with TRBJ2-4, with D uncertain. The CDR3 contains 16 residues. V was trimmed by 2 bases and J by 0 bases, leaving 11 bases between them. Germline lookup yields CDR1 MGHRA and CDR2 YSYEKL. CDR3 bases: TGCGCCAGCAGCCAACCGGTTCTCCTAGCCAAAAACATTCAGTACTTC. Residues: CASSQPVLLAKNIQYF.

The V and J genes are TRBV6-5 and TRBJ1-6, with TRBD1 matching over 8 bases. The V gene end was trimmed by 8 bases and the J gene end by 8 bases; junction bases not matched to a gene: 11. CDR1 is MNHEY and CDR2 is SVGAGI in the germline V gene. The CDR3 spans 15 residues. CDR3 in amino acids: CASAKRQQGDSPLHF. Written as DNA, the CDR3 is TGTGCCAGCGCCAAAAGGCAACAGGGGGATTCACCCCTCCACTTT.

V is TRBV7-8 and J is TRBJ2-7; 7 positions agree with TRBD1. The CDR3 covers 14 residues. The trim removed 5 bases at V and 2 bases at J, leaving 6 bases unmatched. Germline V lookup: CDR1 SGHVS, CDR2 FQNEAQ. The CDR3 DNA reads TGTGCCAGCAGCGCCCGGACAGGAACCTACGAGCAGTACGTC. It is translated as CASSARTGTYEQYV.

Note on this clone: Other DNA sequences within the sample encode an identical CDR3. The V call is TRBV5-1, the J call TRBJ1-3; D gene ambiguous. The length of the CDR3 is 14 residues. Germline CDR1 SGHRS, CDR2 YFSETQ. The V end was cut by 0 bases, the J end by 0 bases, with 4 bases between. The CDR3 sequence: CASSLGSSGNTIYF. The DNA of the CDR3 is TGCGCCAGCAGCTTGGGGAGCTCTGGAAACACCATATATTTT.

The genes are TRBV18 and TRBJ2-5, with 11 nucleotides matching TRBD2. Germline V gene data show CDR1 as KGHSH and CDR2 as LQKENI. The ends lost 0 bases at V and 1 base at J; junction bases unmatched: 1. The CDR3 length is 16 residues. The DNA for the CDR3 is TGTGCCAGCTCACCACCGACTAGCGGGGCCCAAGAGACCCAGTACTTC. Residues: CASSPPTSGAQETQYF.